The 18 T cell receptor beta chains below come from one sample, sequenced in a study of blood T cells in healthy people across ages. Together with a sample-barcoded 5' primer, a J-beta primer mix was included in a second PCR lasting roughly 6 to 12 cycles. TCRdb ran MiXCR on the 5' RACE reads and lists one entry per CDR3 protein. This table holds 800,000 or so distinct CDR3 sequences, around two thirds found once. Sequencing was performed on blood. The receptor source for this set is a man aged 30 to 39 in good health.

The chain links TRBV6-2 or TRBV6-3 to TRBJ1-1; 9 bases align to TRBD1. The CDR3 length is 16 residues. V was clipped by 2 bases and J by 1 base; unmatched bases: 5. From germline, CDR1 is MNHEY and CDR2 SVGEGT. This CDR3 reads CASSYKDRGSNTEAFF. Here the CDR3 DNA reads TGTGCCAGCAGTTACAAGGACAGGGGCTCGAACACTGAAGCTTTCTTT.

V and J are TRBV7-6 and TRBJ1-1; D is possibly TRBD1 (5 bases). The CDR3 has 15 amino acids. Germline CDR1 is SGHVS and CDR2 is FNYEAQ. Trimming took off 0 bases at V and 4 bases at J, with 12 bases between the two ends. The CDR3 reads CASSLAMGGRTEAFF. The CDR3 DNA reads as TGTGCCAGCAGCTTAGCGATGGGGGGACGCACTGAAGCTTTCTTT.

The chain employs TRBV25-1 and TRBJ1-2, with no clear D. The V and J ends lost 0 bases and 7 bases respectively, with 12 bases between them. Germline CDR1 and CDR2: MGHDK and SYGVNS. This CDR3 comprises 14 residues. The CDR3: CASSEYGSSTGYTF. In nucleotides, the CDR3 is TGTGCCAGCAGTGAATACGGGAGTTCAACTGGCTACACCTTC.

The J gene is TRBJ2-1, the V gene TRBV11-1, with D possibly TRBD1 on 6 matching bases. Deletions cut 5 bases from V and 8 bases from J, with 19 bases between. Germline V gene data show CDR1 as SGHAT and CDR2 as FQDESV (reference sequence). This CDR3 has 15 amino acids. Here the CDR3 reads CASSHHRALFDEQFF. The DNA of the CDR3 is TGTGCCAGCAGCCACCACAGGGCCCTTTTCGATGAGCAGTTCTTC.

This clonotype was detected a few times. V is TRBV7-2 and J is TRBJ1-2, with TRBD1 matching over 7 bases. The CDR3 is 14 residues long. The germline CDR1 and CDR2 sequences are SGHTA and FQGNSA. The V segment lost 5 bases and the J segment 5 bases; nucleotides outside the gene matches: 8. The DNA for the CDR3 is TGTGCCAGCAGCCGCGCCGGGACAGCATATGGCTACACCTTC. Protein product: CASSRAGTAYGYTF.

Written as DNA, the CDR3 is TGCAGTGCTGGGGGGCCCGGGCAGAAGGGTCGCACAGATACGCAGTATTTT. It specifies CSAGGPGQKGRTDTQYF. The chain has TRBV20-1 and TRBJ2-3; D could derive from TRBD1 or TRBD2 (6 bases each). The V end lost 5 bases, the J end lost 1 base, and 22 bases lay between the germline ends. CDR3 length: 17 residues. Germline V gives CDR1 DFQATT, CDR2 SNEGSKA (reference sequence).

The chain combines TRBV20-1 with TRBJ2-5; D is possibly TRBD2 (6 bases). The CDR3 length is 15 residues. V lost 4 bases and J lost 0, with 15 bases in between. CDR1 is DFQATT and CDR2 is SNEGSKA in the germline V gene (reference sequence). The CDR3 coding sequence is TGCAGTGCTATATTAGGCGGGGCGTACCAAGAGACCCAGTACTTC. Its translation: CSAILGGAYQETQYF.

CDR3 sequence reads: CASSLRFSSGGTDTQYF. The CDR3 bases are TGTGCCAGCAGCTTAAGGTTTTCGAGCGGGGGAACGGATACGCAGTATTTT. The chain joins TRBV11-1 to TRBJ2-3, with 8 nucleotides matching TRBD2. From germline, CDR1 is SGHAT and CDR2 FQDESV (reference sequence). V trimming: 2 bases; J trimming: 6 bases; junction bases outside the gene matches: 13. The length of the CDR3 is 17 residues.

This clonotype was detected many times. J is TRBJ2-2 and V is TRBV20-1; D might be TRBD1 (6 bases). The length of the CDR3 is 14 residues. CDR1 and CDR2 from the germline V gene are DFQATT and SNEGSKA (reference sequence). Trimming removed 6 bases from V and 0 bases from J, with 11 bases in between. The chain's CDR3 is CSATGTPNTGELFF. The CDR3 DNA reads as TGCAGTGCAACCGGGACACCGAACACCGGGGAGCTGTTTTTT.

The CDR3 coding sequence is TGTGCCAGCAGTCCGCTAGGGCCATCACCCCTCCACTTT. This codes for CASSPLGPSPLHF. The chain employs TRBV28 and TRBJ1-6; D is unclear. Germline loops: CDR1 MDHEN, CDR2 SYDVKM. CDR3 size: 13 residues. V lost 5 bases and J 10 bases, leaving 12 bases between the germline ends.

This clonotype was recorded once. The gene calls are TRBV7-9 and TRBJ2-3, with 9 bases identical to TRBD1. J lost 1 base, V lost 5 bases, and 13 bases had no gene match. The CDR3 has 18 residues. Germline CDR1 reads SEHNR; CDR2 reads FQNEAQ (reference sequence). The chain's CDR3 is CASSPGTLRDRGTDTQYF. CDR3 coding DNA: TGTGCCAGCAGCCCAGGAACTCTCCGGGACAGGGGCACAGATACGCAGTATTTT.

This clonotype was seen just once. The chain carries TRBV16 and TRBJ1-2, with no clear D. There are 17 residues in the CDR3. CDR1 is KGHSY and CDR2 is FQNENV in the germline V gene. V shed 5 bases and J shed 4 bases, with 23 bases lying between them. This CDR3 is CASSEGPVKPVFYGYTF. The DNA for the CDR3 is TGTGCCAGCAGCGAAGGTCCAGTAAAGCCTGTCTTCTATGGCTACACCTTC. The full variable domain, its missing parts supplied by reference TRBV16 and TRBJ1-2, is GEEVAQTPKHLVRGEGQKAKLYCAPIKGHSYVFWYQQVLKNEFKFLISFQNENVFDETGMPKERFSAKCLPNSPCSLEIQATKLEDSAVYFCASSEGPVKPVFYGYTFGSGTRLTVV.

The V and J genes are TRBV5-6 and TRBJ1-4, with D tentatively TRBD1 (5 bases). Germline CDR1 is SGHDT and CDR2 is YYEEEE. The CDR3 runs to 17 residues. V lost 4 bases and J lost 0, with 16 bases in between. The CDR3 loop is CASSPPPGTATNEKLFF. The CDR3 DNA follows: TGTGCCAGCAGCCCACCACCCGGGACCGCAACTAATGAAAAACTGTTTTTT.

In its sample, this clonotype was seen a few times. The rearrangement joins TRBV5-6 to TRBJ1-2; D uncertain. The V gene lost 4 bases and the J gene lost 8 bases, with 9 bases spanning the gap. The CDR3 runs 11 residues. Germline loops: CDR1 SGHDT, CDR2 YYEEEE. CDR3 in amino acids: CASSLHGGYTF. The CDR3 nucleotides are TGTGCCAGCAGCCTCCACGGAGGCTACACCTTC.

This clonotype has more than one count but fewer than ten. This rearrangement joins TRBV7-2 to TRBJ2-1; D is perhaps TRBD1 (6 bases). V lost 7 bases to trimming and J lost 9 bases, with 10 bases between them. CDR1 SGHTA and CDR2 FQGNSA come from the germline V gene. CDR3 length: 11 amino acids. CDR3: CASIRDTEQFF. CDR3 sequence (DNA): TGTGCCAGCATCCGGGACACTGAGCAGTTCTTC.

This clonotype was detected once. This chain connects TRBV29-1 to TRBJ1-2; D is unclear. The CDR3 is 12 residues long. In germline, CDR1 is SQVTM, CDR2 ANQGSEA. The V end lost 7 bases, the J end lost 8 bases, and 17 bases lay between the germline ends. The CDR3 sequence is CSALSAGPGYTF. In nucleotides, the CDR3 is TGCAGCGCCCTTAGTGCAGGTCCGGGCTACACCTTC.

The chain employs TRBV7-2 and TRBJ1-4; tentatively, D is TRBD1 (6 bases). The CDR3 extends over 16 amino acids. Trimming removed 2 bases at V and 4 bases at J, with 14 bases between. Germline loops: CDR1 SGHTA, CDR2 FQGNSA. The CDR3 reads CASSLFPGQVNEKLFF. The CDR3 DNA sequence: TGTGCCAGCAGCTTATTTCCGGGACAAGTTAATGAAAAACTGTTTTTT.

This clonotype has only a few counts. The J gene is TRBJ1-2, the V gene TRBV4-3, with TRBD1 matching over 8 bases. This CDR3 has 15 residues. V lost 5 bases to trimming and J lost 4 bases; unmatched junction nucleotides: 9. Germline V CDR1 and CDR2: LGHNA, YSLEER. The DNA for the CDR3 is TGCGCCAGCAGCGGCCCGGGACAGGCAAGCTATGGCTACACCTTC. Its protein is CASSGPGQASYGYTF.